This T cell receptor beta chain derives from a study of identical twins. The CDR3 is 16 residues long. V was trimmed by 0 bases and J by 1 base, leaving 10 bases between them. Per the germline V gene, CDR1 is LNHNV and CDR2 is YYDKDF (reference sequence). A single record per CDR3 protein comes from TCRdb applying MiXCR to the 5' RACE reads. The table shows hundreds of thousands of distinct CDR3 sequences, with 15% to 20% occurring only once. This clonotype occurred a few times. Separately, the same data were catalogued under a study of T cells expressing NK-cell markers. Per that study: Among CD8+ T cells from about 6 donors, dominant NKG2C+ clonotypes accounted for roughly 1.0-7.0%.

The genes are TRBV15 and TRBJ2-4; D assignment may be TRBD1 or TRBD2 (5 bases each). Sequenced material: PBMCs. The TCR sequence derives from a woman under 30 in good health. Here the CDR3 reads CATSRDRGVAKNIQYF. The CDR3 region has the DNA TGTGCCACCAGCAGAGATCGAGGGGTGGCCAAAAACATTCAGTACTTC.